This passage covers 30 T cell receptor beta chains from one sample sequenced in a study of T cells expressing NK-cell markers. TCRdb reprocessed the 5' RACE reads and stores each CDR3 protein as one record, lacking DNA. Found here are some 450,000 distinct CDR3 sequences; the top ten clones hold 7.3%. Sequenced input: blood T cells: a sorted CD56 or NKG2C T cell subset, CD4+ or CD8+ T cells, or bulk PBMC T cells (not recorded which). The receptors originated from a woman aged 18 to 75 in good health.

The V and J genes are TRBV29-1 and TRBJ1-4. CDR3 length: 12 residues. Germline CDR1 reads SQVTM; CDR2 reads ANQGSEA. This chain's CDR3 is CSAVSTNEKLFF.

The chain is built from TRBV5-4 and TRBJ2-3; there is no DNA to check the TCRdb D call of TRBD1. Looked up from germline, CDR1 is SGHNT and CDR2 is YYREEE (reference sequence). CDR3 size: 14 residues. CDR3 loop: CASSLTGGVDTQYF.

The chain has TRBV21-1 and TRBJ2-3. TRBV21-1 is shown as a pseudogene. The CDR3 is made up of 11 amino acids. CDR3 protein: CAITPTDTQYF.

The genes are TRBV2 and TRBJ1-6. The CDR3 has 11 amino acids. CDR1 is SNHLY, CDR2 FYNNEI, per germline. Here the CDR3 reads CASRIDSPLHF.

The chain combines TRBV15 with TRBJ2-3. Germline V gene lookup returns CDR1 LNHNV and CDR2 YYDKDF (reference sequence). The CDR3 consists of 16 residues. This CDR3 reads CATSRDKGRGTDTQYF. Full variable domain (missing parts from reference TRBV15 and TRBJ2-3): DAMVIQNPRYQVTQFGKPVTLSCSQTLNHNVMYWYQQKSSQAPKLLFHYYDKDFNNEADTPDNFQSRRPNTSFCFLDIRSPGLGDTAMYLCATSRDKGRGTDTQYFGPGTRLTVL.

The gene calls are TRBV7-6 and TRBJ1-2. CDR3 length: 13 amino acids. The germline CDR1 and CDR2 sequences are SGHVS and FNYEAQ. This chain's CDR3 is CASSLFTGYGYTF.

The rearrangement links TRBV7-2 to TRBJ2-5; TCRdb's D gene call, TRBD2, goes unchecked for lack of DNA. This CDR3 region has 14 residues. CDR1 and CDR2 (germline): SGHTA, FQGNSA. CDR3: CASRATPKSETQYF.

The rearrangement uses TRBV20-1 and TRBJ1-1; as DNA is missing, the TRBD1 call by TCRdb cannot be tested. CDR1 and CDR2 from the germline V gene are DFQATT and SNEGSKA (reference sequence). CDR3 length: 15 residues. CDR3: CSASGPGHSNTEAFF.

The rearrangement joins TRBV10-3 to TRBJ2-5; TCRdb's D call of TRBD1 is untestable without DNA. From germline, CDR1 is ENHRY and CDR2 SYGVKD. The CDR3 loop spans 12 amino acids. The CDR3: CAISDRDETQYF.

V is TRBV4-3 and J is TRBJ1-2. The CDR3 runs 14 residues. Per the germline V gene, CDR1 is LGHNA and CDR2 is YSLEER. The CDR3: CASSQDNGYYGYTF.

The CDR3 sequence is CASSLHGELFF. This chain joins TRBV9 and TRBJ2-2. This CDR3 spans 11 amino acids. CDR1 is SGDLS, CDR2 YYNGEE, per germline. Complete variable domain (other parts from reference TRBV9 and TRBJ2-2): DSGVTQTPKHLITATGQRVTLRCSPRSGDLSVYWYQQSLDQGLQFLIQYYNGEERAKGNILERFSAQQFPDLHSELNLSSLELGDSALYFCASSLHGELFFGEGSRLTVL.

CDR3 region: CASSGGTDNSPLHF. The V and J genes are TRBV4-1 and TRBJ1-6; absent DNA, TCRdb's TRBD1 call cannot be checked. This CDR3 contains 14 residues. Germline CDR1 is MGHRA and CDR2 is YSYEKL.

The chain is built from TRBV19 and TRBJ1-2. Germline V gives CDR1 LNHDA, CDR2 SQIVND (reference sequence). The CDR3 covers 16 residues. The CDR3 loop reads CASSTYIDGDNYGYTF. Together with reference TRBV19 and TRBJ1-2, the CDR3 gives the full variable domain: DGGITQSPKYLFRKEGQNVTLSCEQNLNHDAMYWYRQDPGQGLRLIYYSQIVNDFQKGDIAEGYSVSREKKESFPLTVTSAQKNPTAFYLCASSTYIDGDNYGYTFGSGTRLTVV.

The rearrangement uses TRBV6-1 and TRBJ2-1; TCRdb reports TRBD2, a call that lacks DNA to check it against. The CDR3 loop spans 19 amino acids. Germline V gives CDR1 MNHNS, CDR2 SASEGT. The chain's CDR3 is CASTRRGGTSGGDYNEQFF.

The V call is TRBV5-5, the J call TRBJ1-4. CDR1 and CDR2 (germline): SGHKS, YYEKEE (reference sequence). This CDR3 comprises 16 residues. This chain's CDR3 is CASSLGLGATSEKLFF.

The gene calls are TRBV5-5 and TRBJ1-5; TCRdb's assignment of TRBD1 cannot be checked, as there is no DNA. Per the germline V gene, CDR1 is SGHKS and CDR2 is YYEKEE (reference sequence). This CDR3 region has 14 residues. The CDR3 protein is CASSRGTEHQPQHF. The full variable domain, in which reference TRBV5-5 and TRBJ1-5 provide the parts outside the CDR3, is DAGVTQSPTHLIKTRGQQVTLRCSPISGHKSVSWYQQVLGQGPQFIFQYYEKEERGRGNFPDRFSARQFPNYSSELNVNALLLGDSALYLCASSRGTEHQPQHFGDGTRLSIL.

The chain employs TRBV7-2 and TRBJ1-6. The length of the CDR3 is 13 residues. Germline assignment: CDR1 SGHTA and CDR2 FQGNSA. CDR3 in amino acids: CASSPTTNSPLHF. Full variable domain (outside the CDR3, taken from reference TRBV7-2 and TRBJ1-6): GAGVSQSPSNKVTEKGKDVELRCDPISGHTALYWYRQSLGQGLEFLIYFQGNSAPDKSGLPSDRFSAERTGGSVSTLTIQRTQQEDSAVYLCASSPTTNSPLHFGNGTRLTVT.

The rearrangement joins TRBV20-1 to TRBJ1-2; TCRdb's D gene call, TRBD1, goes unchecked for lack of DNA. The CDR3 loop spans 12 amino acids. Germline V CDR1 and CDR2: DFQATT, SNEGSKA (reference sequence). The CDR3 reads CSAHRDIDGYTF.

This rearrangement joins TRBV20-1 to TRBJ2-5; TCRdb proposes TRBD2, but this gene call is untestable without DNA. From germline, CDR1 is DFQATT and CDR2 SNEGSKA (reference sequence). CDR3 length equals 14 residues. The CDR3 region is CSASLGLAGETQYF.

V is TRBV7-2 and J is TRBJ1-5; TCRdb proposes TRBD1, but this gene call is untestable without DNA. CDR1 is SGHTA and CDR2 is FQGNSA in the germline V gene. The CDR3 is 15 residues long. CDR3 sequence reads: CASSLGGGQGQPQHF.

The chain joins TRBV20-1 to TRBJ1-6. In germline, CDR1 is DFQATT, CDR2 SNEGSKA (reference sequence). The CDR3 runs 13 residues. The CDR3 spells CSARGQENSPLHF.

The chain joins TRBV7-9 to TRBJ2-7; TCRdb's assignment of TRBD1 cannot be checked, as there is no DNA. The CDR3 length is 15 residues. Per the germline V gene, CDR1 is SEHNR and CDR2 is FQNEAQ (reference sequence). CDR3 region: CASSSRQGSSYEQYF.

J is TRBJ2-2 and V is TRBV29-1; TCRdb picks TRBD1, but there is no DNA to check that call. Germline V gene data show CDR1 as SQVTM and CDR2 as ANQGSEA. This CDR3 has 14 residues. The CDR3 here is CSGGDRRNTGELFF.

V is TRBV20-1 and J is TRBJ2-3; TCRdb's D call of TRBD2 is untestable without DNA. This CDR3 has 15 residues. Per the germline V gene, CDR1 is DFQATT and CDR2 is SNEGSKA (reference sequence). This CDR3 reads CSAHLPSLGTDTQYF.

The chain is built from TRBV2 and TRBJ2-1; without DNA, the TCRdb call of TRBD2 cannot be checked. The CDR3 is made up of 13 amino acids. Germline CDR1 reads SNHLY; CDR2 reads FYNNEI. CDR3 sequence reads: CASRLAGNNEQFF.

The rearrangement links TRBV20-1 to TRBJ2-2; TCRdb selects TRBD1, and the lack of DNA leaves this call unchecked. The CDR3 is made up of 16 amino acids. The germline gives CDR1 DFQATT, CDR2 SNEGSKA (reference sequence). This chain's CDR3 is CSGTGTGGRMGGELFF.

The V call is TRBV6-2 or TRBV6-3, the J call TRBJ2-1; TCRdb gives TRBD2 as the D gene, but with no DNA this cannot be confirmed. The V gene's germline CDR1 is MNHEY and CDR2 SVGEGT. The CDR3 spans 15 residues. CDR3 amino acids: CASSYSGQAGDEQFF.

The rearrangement joins TRBV5-1 to TRBJ1-2. From germline, CDR1 is SGHRS and CDR2 YFSETQ. The CDR3 is 15 residues long. CDR3 loop: CASSLGSGVLHGYTF.

The chain uses TRBV2 and TRBJ1-2. Germline-derived CDR1 and CDR2 are SNHLY and FYNNEI. CDR3 size: 14 residues. CDR3 region: CASSAGRANYGYTF. Full variable domain (missing parts from reference TRBV2 and TRBJ1-2): EPEVTQTPSHQVTQMGQEVILRCVPISNHLYFYWYRQILGQKVEFLVSFYNNEISEKSEIFDDQFSVERPDGSNFTLKIRSTKLEDSAMYFCASSAGRANYGYTFGSGTRLTVV.

This CDR3 reads CASSLSGFPTYEQYF. The chain employs TRBV5-1 and TRBJ2-7. The CDR3 is 15 amino acids. Germline assignment: CDR1 SGHRS and CDR2 YFSETQ.